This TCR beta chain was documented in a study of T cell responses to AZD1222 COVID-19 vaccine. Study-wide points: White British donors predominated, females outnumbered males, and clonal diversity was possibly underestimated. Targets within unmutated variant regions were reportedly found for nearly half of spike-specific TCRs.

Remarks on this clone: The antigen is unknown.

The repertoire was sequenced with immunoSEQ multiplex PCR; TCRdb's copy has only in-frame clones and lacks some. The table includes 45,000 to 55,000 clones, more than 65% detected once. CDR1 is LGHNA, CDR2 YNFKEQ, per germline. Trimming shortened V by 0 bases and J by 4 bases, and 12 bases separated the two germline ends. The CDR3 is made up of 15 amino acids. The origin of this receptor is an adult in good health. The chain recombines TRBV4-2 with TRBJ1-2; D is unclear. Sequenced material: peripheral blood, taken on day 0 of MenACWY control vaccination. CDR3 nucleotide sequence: TGTGCCAGCAGCCAAGATCATGGACTGGGCTATGGCTACACCTTC. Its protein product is CASSQDHGLGYGYTF.